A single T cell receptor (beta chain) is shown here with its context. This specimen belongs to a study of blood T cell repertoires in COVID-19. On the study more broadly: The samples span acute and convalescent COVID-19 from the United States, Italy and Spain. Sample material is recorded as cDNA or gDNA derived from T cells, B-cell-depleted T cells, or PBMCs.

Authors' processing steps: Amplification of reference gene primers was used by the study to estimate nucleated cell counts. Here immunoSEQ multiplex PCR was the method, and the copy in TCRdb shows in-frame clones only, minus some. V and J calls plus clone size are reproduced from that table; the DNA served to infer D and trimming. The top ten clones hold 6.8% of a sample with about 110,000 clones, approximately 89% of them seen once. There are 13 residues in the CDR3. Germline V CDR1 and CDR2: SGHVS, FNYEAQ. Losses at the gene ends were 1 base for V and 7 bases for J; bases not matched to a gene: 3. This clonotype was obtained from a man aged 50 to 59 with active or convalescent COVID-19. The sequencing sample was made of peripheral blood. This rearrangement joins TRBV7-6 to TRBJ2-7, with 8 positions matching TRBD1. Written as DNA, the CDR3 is TGTGCCAGCAGCTTAGGACAGGGGTGGGAGCAGTACTTC. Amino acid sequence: CASSLGQGWEQYF.